This TCR beta chain emerged from a study of blood T cell repertoires in COVID-19. Those enrolled, adults aged roughly 18 to 89 years, came from some 25 US areas. Two negative PCRs, clearance, or symptom resolution were required of recovered Cohort 3 donors. Germline V gene sequence: CDR1 SGHRS, CDR2 YFSETQ. The V segment lost 4 bases and the J segment 8 bases; nucleotides outside the gene matches: 5. This CDR3 is 14 amino acids long. The method was immunoSEQ multiplex PCR; TCRdb's version includes in-frame clones alone and lacks a portion of them. The table has 180,000 or so clones, roughly 84% seen once.

Sequences were obtained from PBMCs or T cells enriched from blood (not recorded which). The chain uses TRBV5-1 and TRBJ1-6, with TRBD1 matching 8 bases. The receptor's source is a man aged 35-49 years who had recovered from COVID-19. CDR3 nucleotides: TGCGCCAGCAGCCCTGACAGGGGAGATTCACCCCTCCACTTT. This sequence encodes CASSPDRGDSPLHF.